The clone carrying this T cell receptor (beta chain) was counted at least ten times. Antigen unknown. Quantitative 5'-RACE was performed with molecular barcodes, and it yielded the TCR beta libraries. Via MiXCR, TCRdb re-called the 5' RACE reads, giving one row per CDR3 protein. The repertoire holds 250,000 to 350,000 distinct CDR3 sequences, with roughly 20% as singletons. The entry originates in a study of CD8 T cells in ankylosing spondylitis. This CDR3 contains 15 residues. CDR1 is SGDLS and CDR2 is YYNGEE in the germline V gene. Losses at the gene ends were 1 base for V and 2 bases for J; bases not matched to a gene: 3. Study-level findings and limits: Relatively scarce in peripheral blood, disease-linked clones were CD8+.

The receptor's source is a female donor with ankylosing spondylitis or in good health (not recorded which). The chain carries TRBV9 and TRBJ2-5, with TRBD2 matching 9 bases. Sequenced input: blood, either unsorted or a sorted T cell fraction (not recorded which). The chain's CDR3 is CASSVLAGKQETQYF. For the CDR3, the DNA is TGTGCCAGCAGCGTACTAGCGGGGAAGCAAGAGACCCAGTACTTC. The whole variable domain, filled in from reference TRBV9 and TRBJ2-5, reads DSGVTQTPKHLITATGQRVTLRCSPRSGDLSVYWYQQSLDQGLQFLIQYYNGEERAKGNILERFSAQQFPDLHSELNLSSLELGDSALYFCASSVLAGKQETQYFGPGTRLLVL.